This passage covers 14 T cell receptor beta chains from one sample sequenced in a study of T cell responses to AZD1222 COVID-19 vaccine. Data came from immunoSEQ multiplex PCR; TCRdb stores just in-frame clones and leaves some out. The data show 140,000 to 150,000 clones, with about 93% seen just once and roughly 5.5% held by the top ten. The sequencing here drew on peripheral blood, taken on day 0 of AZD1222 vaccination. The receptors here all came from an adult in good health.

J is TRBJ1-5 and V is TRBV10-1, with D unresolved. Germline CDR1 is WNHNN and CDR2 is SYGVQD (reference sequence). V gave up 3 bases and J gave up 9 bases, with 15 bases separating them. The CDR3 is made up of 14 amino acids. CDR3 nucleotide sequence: TGCGCCAGCAGTGATCGATCAGCTTTCCGGCCCCAGCATTTT. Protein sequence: CASSDRSAFRPQHF.

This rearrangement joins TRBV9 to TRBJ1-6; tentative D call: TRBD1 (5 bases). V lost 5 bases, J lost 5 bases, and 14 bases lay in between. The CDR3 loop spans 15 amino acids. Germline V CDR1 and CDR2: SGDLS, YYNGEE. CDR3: CASRSRDGHNSPLHF. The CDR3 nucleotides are TGTGCCAGCAGGTCCCGGGACGGCCATAATTCACCCCTCCACTTT.

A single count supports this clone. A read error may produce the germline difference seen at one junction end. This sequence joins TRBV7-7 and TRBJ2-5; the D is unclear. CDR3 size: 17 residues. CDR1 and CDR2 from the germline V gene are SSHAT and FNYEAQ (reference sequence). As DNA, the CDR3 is TGTGCTAGCAGCTCCACCATTGGGCGTTTAGAGCAAGAGACCCAGTACTTC. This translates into CASSSTIGRLEQETQYF.

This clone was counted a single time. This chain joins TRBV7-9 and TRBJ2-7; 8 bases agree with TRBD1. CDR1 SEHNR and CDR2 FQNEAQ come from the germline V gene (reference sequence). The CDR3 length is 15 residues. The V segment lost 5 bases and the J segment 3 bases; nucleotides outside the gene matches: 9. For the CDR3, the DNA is TGTGCCAGCAGCGGACAGGGAATGGCGAGCTACGAGCAGTACTTC. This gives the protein CASSGQGMASYEQYF.

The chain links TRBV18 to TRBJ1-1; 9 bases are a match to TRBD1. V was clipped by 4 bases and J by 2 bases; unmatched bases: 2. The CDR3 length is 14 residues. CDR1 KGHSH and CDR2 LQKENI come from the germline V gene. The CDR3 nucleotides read TGTGCCAGCTCACTGGACAGGGGCAACACTGAAGCTTTCTTT. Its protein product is CASSLDRGNTEAFF.

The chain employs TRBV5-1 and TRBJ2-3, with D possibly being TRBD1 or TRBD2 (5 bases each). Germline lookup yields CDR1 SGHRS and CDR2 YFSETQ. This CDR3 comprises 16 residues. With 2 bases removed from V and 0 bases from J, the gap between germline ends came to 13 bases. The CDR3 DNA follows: TGCGCCAGCAGCTTACCAGGGAGCGGTAGCACAGATACGCAGTATTTT. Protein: CASSLPGSGSTDTQYF. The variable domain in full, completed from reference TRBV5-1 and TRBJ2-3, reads KAGVTQTPRYLIKTRGQQVTLSCSPISGHRSVSWYQQTPGQGLQFLFEYFSETQRNKGNFPGRFSGRQFSNSRSEMNVSTLELGDSALYLCASSLPGSGSTDTQYFGPGTRLTVL.

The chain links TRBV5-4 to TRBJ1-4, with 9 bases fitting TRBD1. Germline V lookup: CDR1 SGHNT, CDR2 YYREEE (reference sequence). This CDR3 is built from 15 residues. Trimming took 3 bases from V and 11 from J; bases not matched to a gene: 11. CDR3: CASSSERTGEEKLFF. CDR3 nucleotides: TGTGCCAGCAGCTCAGAACGGACAGGGGAAGAGAAACTGTTTTTT. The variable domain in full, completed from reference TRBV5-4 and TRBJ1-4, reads ETGVTQSPTHLIKTRGQQVTLRCSSQSGHNTVSWYQQALGQGPQFIFQYYREEENGRGNFPPRFSGLQFPNYSSELNVNALELDDSALYLCASSSERTGEEKLFFGSGTQLSVL.

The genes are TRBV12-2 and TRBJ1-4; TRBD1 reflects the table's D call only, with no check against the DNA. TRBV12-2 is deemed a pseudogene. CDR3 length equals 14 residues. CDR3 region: CASRLVQGREKLFF. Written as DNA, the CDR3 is TGTGCAAGTCGCTTAGTACAGGGGAGAGAAAAACTGTTTTTT.

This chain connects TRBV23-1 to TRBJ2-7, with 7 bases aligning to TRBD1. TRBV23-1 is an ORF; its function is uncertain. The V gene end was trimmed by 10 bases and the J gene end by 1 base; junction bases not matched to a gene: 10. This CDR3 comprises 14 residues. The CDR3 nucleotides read TGCGCCATCTTCAGACAGGGTGAGTCCTACGAGCAGTACTTC. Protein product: CAIFRQGESYEQYF.

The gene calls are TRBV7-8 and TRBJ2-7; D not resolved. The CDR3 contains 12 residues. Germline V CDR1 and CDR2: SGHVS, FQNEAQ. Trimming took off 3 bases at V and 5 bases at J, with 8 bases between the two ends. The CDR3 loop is CASSFSFHEQYF. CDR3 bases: TGTGCCAGCAGCTTTAGTTTCCACGAGCAGTACTTC.

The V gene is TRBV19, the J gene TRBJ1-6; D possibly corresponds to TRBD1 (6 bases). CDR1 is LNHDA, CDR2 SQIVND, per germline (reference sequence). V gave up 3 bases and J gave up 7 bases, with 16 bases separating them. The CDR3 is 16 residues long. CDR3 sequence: CASSMRAGVRNSPLHF. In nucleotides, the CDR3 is TGTGCCAGTAGTATGCGCGCAGGGGTAAGGAATTCACCCCTCCACTTT.

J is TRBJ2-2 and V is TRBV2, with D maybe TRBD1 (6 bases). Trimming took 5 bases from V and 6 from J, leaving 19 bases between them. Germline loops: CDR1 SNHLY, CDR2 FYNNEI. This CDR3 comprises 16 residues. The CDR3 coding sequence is TGTGCCAGCAGTTTATATACAGGGAATAACCCCGGGGAGCTGTTTTTT. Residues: CASSLYTGNNPGELFF.

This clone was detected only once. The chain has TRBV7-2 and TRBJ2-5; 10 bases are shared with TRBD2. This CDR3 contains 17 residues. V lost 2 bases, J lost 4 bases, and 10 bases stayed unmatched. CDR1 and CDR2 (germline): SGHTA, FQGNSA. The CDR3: CASSLWWASGGVETQYF. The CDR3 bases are TGTGCCAGCAGCTTATGGTGGGCTAGCGGGGGAGTAGAGACCCAGTACTTC.

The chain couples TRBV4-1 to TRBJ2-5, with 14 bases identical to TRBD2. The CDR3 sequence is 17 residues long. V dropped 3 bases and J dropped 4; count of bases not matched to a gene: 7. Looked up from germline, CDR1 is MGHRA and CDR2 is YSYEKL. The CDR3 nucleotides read TGCGCCAGCAGCCAGGACGGGACTAGCGGGGGCGGAGAGACCCAGTACTTC. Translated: CASSQDGTSGGGETQYF.